These 3 T cell receptor beta chains came from one sample sequenced in a study of shared clonotypes between healthy human individuals (dated by TCRdb to the early 2020s). Library creation used the immunoSEQ multiplex PCR assay. TCRdb carries this immuneACCESS record with in-frame sequences only. Its versions omit some clonotypes, under half of them owing to an unresolved V gene in the studies checked, with the rest unexplained. This sample lists over a million clones; around 95% were detected once. The ten largest make up roughly 1.2% of the sample. Sequenced sample: naive CD4+ T cells sorted from blood. Taken with the paper, the label for cell subset or site translates to: CD45RA+ positively selected. Receptors originate from a man aged 30-40 years in good health.

The V call is TRBV7-6, the J call TRBJ1-3; possible D gene TRBD1, 6 bases. Per the germline V gene, CDR1 is SGHVS and CDR2 is FNYEAQ. CDR3 length: 14 residues. V lost 1 base and J lost 4, with 8 bases in between. CDR3 sequence: CASSLEQGGNTIYF. The CDR3 DNA follows: TGTGCCAGCAGCTTAGAGCAGGGGGGAAACACCATATATTTT.

As to this clone: The sample carries other DNA sequences with the same CDR3. This chain connects TRBV2 to TRBJ2-7; 9 bases fit TRBD1. The CDR3 is 13 amino acids. Germline loops: CDR1 SNHLY, CDR2 FYNNEI. J gave up 6 bases and V 6 bases, and 6 bases lay outside the gene matches. The CDR3 here is CASSPGQGAEQYF. For the CDR3, the DNA is TGTGCCAGCAGCCCGGGACAGGGTGCCGAGCAGTACTTC. Combining the CDR3 with reference TRBV2 and TRBJ2-7 gives the whole variable domain EPEVTQTPSHQVTQMGQEVILRCVPISNHLYFYWYRQILGQKVEFLVSFYNNEISEKSEIFDDQFSVERPDGSNFTLKIRSTKLEDSAMYFCASSPGQGAEQYFGPGTRLTVT.

The CDR3, as DNA: TGTGCCACCAACCGGGACTCCTCCTACAATGAGCAGTTCTTC. This encodes CATNRDSSYNEQFF. The chain employs TRBV10-3 and TRBJ2-1; D may be TRBD2 (6 bases). Trimming stripped 10 bases from V and 0 bases from J, with 13 bases between. The germline gives CDR1 ENHRY, CDR2 SYGVKD. The CDR3 is 14 amino acids.